This is a list of T cell receptor beta chains from one sample in a study of Ad26.COV2.S vaccination and SARS-CoV-2 variants. Profiled with immunoSEQ multiplex PCR; TCRdb holds only in-frame clones, not every one. This table has about 400,000 clones, roughly 90% appearing once. The sample in question was peripheral blood, obtained in a trial of Ad26.COV2.S vaccine versus placebo. The receptor set was obtained from a person aged 18-60 years who received the Ad26.COV2.S COVID-19 vaccine or a placebo. Both conserved end residues are part of each CDR3.

V: TRBV6-4
J: TRBJ2-1
length: 12
CDR3: CASSDSGLGQFF

V: TRBV6-6
J: TRBJ1-1
length: 15
CDR3: CASSSTGTGSTEAFF

V: TRBV24-1
J: TRBJ2-7
length: 15
CDR3: CATSAPRQGRDEQYF

V: TRBV12-3/TRBV12-4
J: TRBJ1-2
length: 13
CDR3: CASSFRGKYGYTF

V: TRBV28
J: TRBJ2-3
length: 15
CDR3: CASRLRGTHGDTQYF

V: TRBV7-8
J: TRBJ2-1
length: 15
CDR3: CASSLRGLAGDEQFF

V: TRBV9
J: TRBJ2-3
length: 16
CDR3: CASSVQPSLGTDTQYF

V: TRBV5-4
J: TRBJ2-7
length: 12
CDR3: CASSFGHNEQYF

V: TRBV27
J: TRBJ1-2
length: 12
CDR3: CASSFAGGGYTF

V: TRBV15
J: TRBJ1-3
length: 16
CDR3: CATSRDRQGTGNTIYF

V: TRBV6-1
J: TRBJ2-5
length: 17
CDR3: CASSEKPSGTTQETQYF

V: TRBV12-3/TRBV12-4
J: TRBJ2-7
length: 13
CDR3: CAIRTSGSLEQYF

V: TRBV11-3
J: TRBJ2-1
length: 15
CDR3: CASSPRQGPYNEQFF

V: TRBV5-6
J: TRBJ1-3
length: 16
CDR3: CASSLAGRLSGNTIYF

V: TRBV30
J: TRBJ1-4
length: 13
CDR3: CAWSVSGDEKLFF

V: TRBV18
J: TRBJ1-5
length: 15
CDR3: CASSPQGASNQPQHF